This T cell receptor beta chain was sequenced during a study of blood T cell repertoires in COVID-19. Study-wide background: Sites across the United States, Italy and Spain contributed samples from acute and convalescent COVID-19. The analysed material was cDNA or gDNA that came from T cells, B-cell-depleted T cells, or PBMCs.

It was during active infection that Seattle patients were enrolled and then longitudinally followed. The authors' processing: Using reference gene primer amplification, nucleated cell counts were estimated. TCRdb's table, derived via immunoSEQ multiplex PCR, lists solely in-frame clones and lacks some. The V and J calls and clone size are taken from that table; D and trimming were inferred from the DNA. In the table there are about 180,000 clones, around 84% of which are singletons. The CDR3 loop spans 15 amino acids. With V trimmed by 2 bases and J by 4 bases, 3 bases remained unmatched. The germline CDR1 and CDR2 sequences are SNHLY and FYNNEI.

The receptor's source is a woman aged 45-60 years with COVID-19, enrolled during active disease. The specimen sequenced was peripheral blood. V is TRBV2 and J is TRBJ2-2; TRBD1 matches 8 bases. DNA for the CDR3: TGTGCCAGCAGTGAATCAGGGGGCTTCACCGGGGAGCTGTTTTTT. Translation gives CASSESGGFTGELFF. Complete variable domain (other parts from reference TRBV2 and TRBJ2-2): EPEVTQTPSHQVTQMGQEVILRCVPISNHLYFYWYRQILGQKVEFLVSFYNNEISEKSEIFDDQFSVERPDGSNFTLKIRSTKLEDSAMYFCASSESGGFTGELFFGEGSRLTVL.